This is a list of T cell receptor beta chains from one sample in a study of radiotherapy plus CTLA-4 blockade in lung cancer. Data came from immunoSEQ multiplex PCR; TCRdb stores just in-frame clones and leaves some out. The sample gives about 59,000 clones, approximately 80% of which show up once; roughly 6% is in the top ten. Source: peripheral blood, taken from a patient treated with radiotherapy plus ipilimumab. The origin of the receptors is a human donor with non-small cell lung cancer whose response to radiotherapy plus ipilimumab could not be evaluated. Each CDR3 is given with its conserved first and last residue. D genes are given only for firm matches. A clone size is listed for some rows: how often the clone was seen (once, few, many), or a class if it is expanded.

d_gene,j_gene,v_gene,abundance,CDR3aa,CDR3nt
-,TRBJ2-2,TRBV4-3,few,CASSQDYRNTGELFF,TGCGCCAGCAGCCAAGATTACAGGAACACCGGGGAGCTGTTTTTT
-,TRBJ1-2,TRBV5-6,few,CASSLQAGSSFYTF,TGTGCCAGCAGCTTGCAAGCGGGGTCCTCCTTCTACACCTTC
-,TRBJ1-6,TRBV9,-,CASSPGGSSYNSPLHF,TGTGCCAGCAGCCCTGGAGGGAGCTCCTATAATTCACCCCTCCACTTT
TRBD2,TRBJ2-3,TRBV5-1,-,CASSLAGAADTQYF,TGCGCCAGCAGCTTAGCGGGAGCGGCAGATACGCAGTATTTT
-,TRBJ2-2,TRBV6-1,-,CASSAADRTTGELFF,TGTGCCAGCAGTGCCGCGGACAGAACTACCGGGGAGCTGTTTTTT
TRBD2,TRBJ2-5,TRBV28,-,CASTYTSASGGETQYF,TGTGCCAGCACCTACACTAGCGCCTCAGGAGGGGAGACCCAGTACTTC
-,TRBJ1-1,TRBV5-6,-,CASSAPLGQGFMNTEAFF,TGTGCCAGCAGCGCCCCCCTGGGTCAGGGGTTTATGAACACTGAAGCTTTCTTT
-,TRBJ2-7,TRBV4-1,-,CASSQLSSYEQYF,TGCGCCAGCAGCCAGCTGAGCTCCTACGAGCAGTACTTC
TRBD1,TRBJ1-2,TRBV5-1,-,CASSLRDRDYGYTF,TGCGCCAGCAGTTTGCGGGACAGGGATTATGGCTACACCTTC
-,TRBJ1-1,TRBV10-1,-,CASSAETGVNTEAFF,TGCGCCAGCAGTGCCGAGACAGGAGTGAACACTGAAGCTTTCTTT
-,TRBJ2-7,TRBV29-1,-,CSVEVAYEQYF,TGCAGCGTTGAAGTAGCCTACGAGCAGTACTTC
TRBD1,TRBJ1-3,TRBV11-2,-,CASSTDRVPPLGSGNTIYF,TGTGCCAGCAGCACGGACAGGGTGCCCCCCCTGGGCTCTGGAAACACCATATATTTT
TRBD1,TRBJ1-5,TRBV25-1,-,CASSDMQGQHNQPQHF,TGTGCCAGCAGTGATATGCAGGGACAGCACAATCAGCCCCAGCATTTT
TRBD1,TRBJ1-3,TRBV28,-,CASSTTGAGNTIYF,TGTGCCAGCAGTACGACAGGGGCCGGAAACACCATATATTTT
TRBD1,TRBJ2-7,TRBV19,-,CASSSGTANVYEQYF,TGTGCCAGTAGTTCAGGGACAGCGAATGTCTACGAGCAGTACTTC
-,TRBJ2-7,TRBV4-1,-,CASSQGRDSAYEQYF,TGCGCCAGCAGCCAAGGGCGGGACTCAGCCTACGAGCAGTACTTC
TRBD2,TRBJ2-3,TRBV6-6,-,CASQRGIITDTQYF,TGTGCCTCTCAGCGGGGAATTATCACAGATACGCAGTATTTT
-,TRBJ2-5,TRBV19,once,CASSAAGKETQYF,TGTGCCAGTAGCGCCGCGGGGAAAGAGACCCAGTACTTC
-,TRBJ1-1,TRBV5-6,-,CASSLDGGTEAFF,TGTGCCAGCAGCTTGGACGGGGGCACTGAAGCTTTCTTT
-,TRBJ2-6,TRBV5-1,-,CASSFSGPLLSGANVLTF,TGCGCCAGCAGCTTTTCAGGGCCCCTGCTCTCTGGGGCCAACGTCCTGACTTTC
TRBD2,TRBJ2-5,TRBV4-1,many,CASSQQGLAGFQETQYF,TGCGCCAGCAGCCAGCAGGGACTAGCGGGTTTCCAAGAGACCCAGTACTTC
-,TRBJ2-7,TRBV7-2,few,CASSPVRTEYEQYF,TGTGCCAGCAGCCCAGTTCGGACAGAATACGAGCAGTACTTC
-,TRBJ2-2,TRBV6-1,-,CASTLVNTGELFF,TGTGCCAGCACACTAGTCAACACCGGGGAGCTGTTTTTT